This TCR beta chain derives from a study of T cells in Graves' hyperthyroidism and ophthalmopathy. Study-wide points: Blood also showed most of the thyroid clonotypes that were expanded above 0.001.

Patients aged 18 to 65 had newly diagnosed hyperthyroidism lasting under 2 months. Each diagnosis was grounded in clinical symptoms, serum thyroxine and TRAb, thyroid ultrasound, and orbital computed tomography. Out of approximately 10 ml of fresh peripheral blood came the PBMCs. Concerning this clonotype: Its antigen is unknown.

The investigators amplified TCR beta CDR3 regions from RNA transcripts. With the HTBI primer set, the TCR CDR3 went through a first round of RT-PCR. TCRdb reprocessed the multiplex PCR reads with MiXCR, giving one entry per CDR3 protein. The sample carries about 840,000 distinct CDR3 sequences, about 38% recorded once. V gave up 4 bases and J gave up 9 bases; unmatched junction bases: 3. This CDR3 region has 14 residues. Germline V lookup: CDR1 SEHNR, CDR2 FQNEAQ (reference sequence). Sequenced sample: blood. This sequence was found in a man aged 18 to 29 with Graves' hyperthyroidism. The chain recombines TRBV7-9 with TRBJ1-6; TRBD1 matches at 10 bases. CDR3 amino acids: CASSYRDRGSPLHF. CDR3 nucleotide sequence: TGTGCCAGCAGCTACCGGGACAGGGGTTCACCCCTCCACTTT.